This T cell receptor (beta chain) is drawn from a study of T cells in Graves' hyperthyroidism and ophthalmopathy. Study summary: Blood was drawn when the patient was first diagnosed and still untreated. Findings and limits, study-wide: Among clonotypes expanded in thyroid above 0.001, most were also found in blood.

Amplification targeted TCR beta CDR3 regions from RNA transcripts. HTBI primers were employed in a first-round RT-PCR of the TCR CDR3. Using its own MiXCR run on the multiplex PCR reads, TCRdb lists one record per CDR3 protein. The data contain hundreds of thousands of distinct CDR3 sequences, 14% of them singletons. This clonotype was picked up a small number of times. Its antigen is as yet unknown. Clinicians diagnosed patients from clinical symptoms, serum thyroxine and TRAb, thyroid ultrasound and orbital computed tomography. The receptor's source is a woman aged 18-29 years with Graves' hyperthyroidism. The sample was blood.

CDR3 in DNA: TGTGCCAGCAGGAGGGACAGGAACACTGAAGCTTTCTTT. It translates to CASRRDRNTEAFF. The rearrangement uses TRBV6-1 and TRBJ1-1, with 7 bases that match TRBD1. V shed 6 bases and J 1 base; nucleotides not matched to a gene: 2. Germline lookup yields CDR1 MNHNS and CDR2 SASEGT. This CDR3 comprises 13 residues.